Included here is one TCR beta chain sequence, with context. Its cognate antigen is unknown. Trimming pared 2 bases from V and 0 bases from J, leaving 8 bases between. Looked up from germline, CDR1 is MNHEY and CDR2 is SVGAGI. This CDR3 region has 14 residues. For each extraction, RNA and DNA were obtained together from about 20-30 mg of unsorted bulk tissue. Patients were chronically HBV-infected and treatment-naive. The authors sampled five separate regions per tumor. The data derive from a study of tumor-infiltrating lymphocytes in primary liver carcinoma. Overall study results and limits: The 250 largest clones made up significantly more of tumor than blood repertoires (p = 0.039).

TCR beta cDNA came from 400 to 500 ng total RNA, primed with a constant-region primer. Libraries for TCR beta were built through three nested multiplex PCR rounds, which together made up a slightly modified ARM-PCR procedure. Rounds one and two of PCR, each of about 10 cycles, were primed with TRBV1-TRBV30 forward primers and a C-beta reverse primer. TCRdb ran MiXCR on the multiplex PCR reads and lists one entry per CDR3 protein. The repertoire has about 43,000 distinct CDR3 sequences, 65% to 85% of them found once; the top ten carry approximately 19%. The sequenced sample was liver tumor tissue from sampling region 2. Regarding subset: tumor region T2, inferior pole. The sequence was obtained from a man aged 40-49 years with primary liver carcinoma and hepatitis B virus infection. The chain couples TRBV6-5 to TRBJ2-7; D gene ambiguous. The CDR3: CASSYNFSSYEQYF. As DNA, the CDR3 is TGTGCCAGCAGTTACAACTTTAGCTCCTACGAGCAGTACTTC.